These T cell receptor beta chains were read from a single sample in a study of cytomegalovirus exposure and HLA in healthy donors. Repertoires were generated with immunoSEQ multiplex PCR, while TCRdb's copy carries only in-frame clones and drops some. The sample lists under 200,000 clones; 80% to 85% were seen once. The sequenced sample consisted of PBMCs. These TCRs come from a boy aged 2-15 years in good health and CMV-seronegative. The CDR3 runs from the conserved cysteine through the conserved F or W. The D gene is left open where the match is weak. Expanded clones get a size class; other rows say once, few or many, or leave the size out.

abundance | d_gene | j_gene | v_gene | CDR3aa | CDR3nt
. | TRBD2 | TRBJ2-5 | TRBV10-3 | CAISEVAGVETQYF | TGTGCCATCAGTGAGGTTGCGGGAGTGGAGACCCAGTACTTC
. | TRBD2 | TRBJ2-2 | TRBV27 | CASSLGLAGLTGELFF | TGTGCCAGCAGTTTAGGTTTAGCGGGTCTCACCGGGGAGCTGTTTTTT
. | TRBD1 | TRBJ1-2 | TRBV5-3 | CARSLRTGAPNYGYTF | TGTGCCAGAAGTTTAAGAACAGGGGCCCCGAACTATGGCTACACCTTC
. | TRBD2 | TRBJ2-1 | TRBV9 | CASSVRTSGRNEQFF | TGTGCCAGCAGCGTAAGAACTAGCGGGAGGAATGAGCAGTTCTTC
. | . | TRBJ2-7 | TRBV6-5 | CASSYSRGSYEQYF | TGTGCCAGCAGTTACTCTCGGGGGTCCTACGAGCAGTACTTC
. | . | TRBJ2-2 | TRBV18 | CASSHITGELFF | TGTGCCAGCTCACACATCACCGGGGAGCTGTTTTTT
once | TRBD1 | TRBJ2-1 | TRBV19 | CASIARGRWDEQFF | TGTGCCAGTATTGCCAGGGGGCGTTGGGATGAGCAGTTCTTC
. | TRBD1 | TRBJ1-5 | TRBV28 | CASSSQGASSNQPQHF | TGTGCCAGCAGTTCTCAGGGGGCCAGTAGCAATCAGCCCCAGCATTTT
. | . | TRBJ2-7 | TRBV2 | CASQGLGREQYF | TGTGCCAGCCAGGGGTTAGGTCGCGAGCAGTACTTC
. | . | TRBJ1-1 | TRBV5-1 | CASSLEGVWTEAFF | TGCGCCAGCAGCTTGGAGGGGGTTTGGACTGAAGCTTTCTTT
. | . | TRBJ1-1 | TRBV7-9 | CASSASPTGTTEAFF | TGTGCCAGCAGCGCAAGCCCTACAGGGACCACTGAAGCTTTCTTT
once | TRBD2 | TRBJ2-7 | TRBV4-2 | CASSQNSGDLSYEQYF | TGTGCCAGCAGCCAAAACAGCGGGGACCTCTCCTACGAGCAGTACTTC
. | . | TRBJ2-2 | TRBV13 | CASSLEFRVGGTGELFF | TGTGCCAGCAGCTTAGAGTTCCGGGTCGGGGGCACCGGGGAGCTGTTTTTT
. | . | TRBJ1-4 | TRBV7-9 | CASSPQAPTNEKLFF | TGTGCCAGCAGCCCCCAGGCCCCAACTAATGAAAAACTGTTTTTT
. | . | TRBJ2-1 | TRBV5-1 | CASSLSGSYNEQFF | TGCGCCAGCAGCTTGTCCGGCTCCTACAATGAGCAGTTCTTC
. | . | TRBJ2-7 | TRBV5-1 | CASSSKTGPYEQYF | TGCGCCAGCAGCTCCAAGACAGGTCCCTACGAGCAGTACTTC
once | . | TRBJ2-2 | TRBV10-3 | CAIMRENTGELFF | TGTGCCATCATGAGGGAAAACACCGGGGAGCTGTTTTTT
. | . | TRBJ2-7 | TRBV11-3 | CASSLSLPALAEEIYEQYF | TGTGCCAGCAGCTTATCTCTACCGGCCCTGGCGGAGGAGATTTACGAGCAGTACTTC
. | . | TRBJ2-7 | TRBV18 | CASSPPADNSYEQYF | TGTGCCAGCTCACCACCTGCGGACAACTCCTACGAGCAGTACTTC
. | TRBD1 | TRBJ2-7 | TRBV9 | CASSTTGYEQYF | TGTGCCAGCAGCACGACAGGGTACGAGCAGTACTTC
. | TRBD2 | TRBJ2-7 | TRBV5-4 | CASSLGTSRGYEQYF | TGTGCCAGCAGCCTCGGGACTAGCCGGGGCTACGAGCAGTACTTC
. | . | TRBJ1-1 | TRBV5-4 | CASSTATEYTEAFF | TGTGCCAGCAGCACGGCGACAGAATACACTGAAGCTTTCTTT
once | TRBD1 | TRBJ2-7 | TRBV9 | CASSVGRDRSYEQYF | TGTGCCAGCAGCGTAGGACGGGACAGATCTTACGAGCAGTACTTC
. | TRBD2 | TRBJ2-7 | TRBV2 | CASSRESSYEQYF | TGTGCCAGCTCGCGGGAGAGCTCCTACGAGCAGTACTTC
. | TRBD2 | TRBJ2-1 | TRBV30 | CAWSPVAGGPYNEQFF | TGTGCCTGGAGTCCAGTAGCGGGAGGGCCCTACAATGAGCAGTTCTTC
. | TRBD1 | TRBJ2-7 | TRBV19 | CASSHLQQGHYEQYF | TGTGCCAGTAGTCACCTTCAACAGGGGCACTACGAGCAGTACTTC
. | TRBD2 | TRBJ2-5 | TRBV29-1 | CSVGGLAVQETQYF | TGCAGCGTTGGGGGACTAGCAGTCCAAGAGACCCAGTACTTC
. | TRBD2 | TRBJ2-3 | TRBV5-1 | CASSLYTSSGRTSTDTQYF | TGCGCCAGCAGCTTGTATACGTCTAGCGGGAGGACTAGCACAGATACGCAGTATTTT
. | TRBD1 | TRBJ2-7 | TRBV9 | CASSVSWGTGDQQYF | TGTGCCAGCAGCGTCTCATGGGGGACAGGGGATCAGCAGTACTTC
. | . | TRBJ1-2 | TRBV28 | CASSLGPELYGYTF | TGTGCCAGCAGTTTGGGGCCGGAATTATATGGCTACACCTTC
few | . | TRBJ2-3 | TRBV18 | CASSPPNRASTDTQYF | TGTGCCAGCTCACCACCAAACAGGGCTAGCACAGATACGCAGTATTTT
. | TRBD2 | TRBJ2-5 | TRBV7-6 | CASSLVTQRGGTSVGQETQYF | TGTGCCAGCAGCTTAGTTACACAGAGGGGGGGGACTAGCGTTGGCCAAGAGACCCAGTACTTC
. | . | TRBJ2-2 | TRBV13 | CASSLASGYNTGELFF | TGTGCCAGCAGCCTGGCAAGCGGCTACAACACCGGGGAGCTGTTTTTT
. | TRBD1 | TRBJ1-1 | TRBV11-2 | CASSLGGRTGAEAFF | TGTGCCAGCAGCTTAGGGGGGCGGACAGGGGCTGAAGCTTTCTTT
. | . | TRBJ2-3 | TRBV7-9 | CASSREGTDTQYF | TGTGCCAGCAGCCGGGAAGGCACAGATACGCAGTATTTT
. | . | TRBJ2-7 | TRBV19 | CASTPGVAYEQYF | TGTGCCAGTACCCCAGGTGTAGCCTACGAGCAGTACTTC
. | TRBD2 | TRBJ2-1 | TRBV5-4 | CASSLKRERSYNEQFF | TGTGCCAGCAGCCTAAAGCGGGAGCGGTCCTACAATGAGCAGTTCTTC
. | TRBD2 | TRBJ2-1 | TRBV7-9 | CASSSLGGDGEQFF | TGTGCCAGCAGCTCTCTCGGGGGGGACGGGGAGCAGTTCTTC
. | TRBD2 | TRBJ2-1 | TRBV7-9 | CASSLPLAGDNEQFF | TGTGCCAGCAGCCTACCCCTCGCGGGAGACAATGAGCAGTTCTTC
. | . | TRBJ1-1 | TRBV28 | CASSLRSALFEAFF | TGTGCCAGCAGTTTGAGATCAGCGTTGTTTGAAGCTTTCTTT
. | TRBD1 | TRBJ1-1 | TRBV15 | CATSFPGQGEAFF | TGTGCCACCAGCTTCCCAGGACAGGGTGAAGCTTTCTTT
once | . | TRBJ2-7 | TRBV20-1 | CSAKGDEQYF | TGCAGTGCTAAGGGGGACGAGCAGTACTTC
. | . | TRBJ1-2 | TRBV5-4 | CASSPETGRNGYTF | TGTGCCAGCAGCCCAGAGACAGGAAGGAATGGCTACACCTTC
. | . | TRBJ2-7 | TRBV27 | CASTLGGGSTEQYF | TGTGCCAGCACCCTAGGAGGAGGGTCAACCGAGCAGTACTTC
. | . | TRBJ2-7 | TRBV6-1 | CASSMDWLSYEQYF | TGTGCCAGCAGTATGGACTGGCTCTCCTACGAGCAGTACTTC
. | TRBD2 | TRBJ2-1 | TRBV7-8 | CASSLDYSTSGYNEQFF | TGTGCCAGCAGCTTAGATTATTCGACTAGCGGGTACAATGAGCAGTTCTTC
. | . | TRBJ1-2 | TRBV10-3 | CAISSFSREGHGYTF | TGTGCCATCAGTTCCTTCTCCAGGGAAGGCCATGGCTACACCTTC
few | . | TRBJ1-5 | TRBV2 | CASSGQIYQPQHF | TGTGCCAGCAGTGGACAGATATATCAGCCCCAGCATTTT
. | TRBD1 | TRBJ1-2 | TRBV6-1 | CASSEYWDRKYYTF | TGTGCCAGCAGTGAATATTGGGACAGAAAATACTACACCTTC
. | . | TRBJ2-4 | TRBV19 | CTSSPAYKNIQYF | TGTACCAGTAGTCCCGCGTATAAAAACATTCAGTACTTC
. | TRBD2 | TRBJ2-1 | TRBV6-1 | CALVASGSDGNEQFF | TGTGCCCTTGTGGCTAGCGGGAGCGATGGCAATGAGCAGTTCTTC